These 3 T cell receptor beta chains came from one sample sequenced in a study of T cells expressing NK-cell markers (dated by TCRdb to the early 2020s). The library was produced with 5' RACE. The run used an Illumina HiSeq 2000. Each CDR3 protein sequence appears as one entry after TCRdb reprocessed the reads, and no DNA is included. This sample's clone table shows 450,000 to 600,000 distinct CDR3 sequences. The ten largest clones capture 3.5% to 4.5% of the sample. Sequenced material: blood T cells: a sorted CD56 or NKG2C T cell subset, CD4+ or CD8+ T cells, or bulk PBMC T cells (not recorded which). Receptors originate from a man between 18 and 29 years old in good health. Donor details come from another sample of the same person, matched by shared clones.

The chain couples TRBV21-1 to TRBJ2-7; the TCRdb D gene call, TRBD2, has no DNA to confirm it. TRBV21-1 is recorded as a pseudogene. This CDR3 is built from 15 residues. This CDR3 reads CASSTYSGRTHEQYF.

The chain combines TRBV15 with TRBJ2-7; TCRdb indicates TRBD1, and absent DNA this call remains unverified. The V gene's germline CDR1 is LNHNV and CDR2 YYDKDF (reference sequence). This CDR3 spans 15 amino acids. CDR3 residues: CATSTSGTGHYEQYF.

The gene calls are TRBV12-3 or TRBV12-4 and TRBJ2-1; TCRdb's D gene call, TRBD2, goes unchecked for lack of DNA. CDR3 length equals 15 residues. This chain's CDR3 is CASTDGTSGSDEQFF.